This is a list of T cell receptor beta chains from one sample in a study of PD-1 blockade in mismatch repair-deficient tumors. The method was immunoSEQ multiplex PCR; TCRdb's version includes in-frame clones alone and lacks a portion of them. Of tens of thousands of clones in the sample, approximately 89% were seen once. Material: peripheral blood, obtained 52 weeks after starting pembrolizumab. The receptors originated from an adult with mismatch repair-deficient cancer. The CDR3 runs from the conserved cysteine through the conserved F or W. The D gene is left open where the match is weak. Some rows have no size entry. The others give once, few or many, or a class for an expanded clone.

V gene	D gene	clone size	J gene	CDR3 DNA	CDR3 protein
TRBV13	TRBD1	-	TRBJ2-7	TGTGCCAGCAGCCAAGAACCGGGACAGGGATCCTACGAGCAGTACTTC	CASSQEPGQGSYEQYF
TRBV5-4	-	-	TRBJ2-1	TGTGCCAGCAGCTTGGGGACGGTTAACAATGAGCAGTTCTTC	CASSLGTVNNEQFF
TRBV7-9	-	-	TRBJ2-3	TGTGCCAGCAGCCCCTCCCTCTGGAGCCACACAGATACGCAGTATTTT	CASSPSLWSHTDTQYF
TRBV28	-	-	TRBJ2-7	TGTGCCAGCAGTTTACTGACAGAACCGAGCTCCTACGAGCAGTACTTC	CASSLLTEPSSYEQYF
TRBV4-2	TRBD2	-	TRBJ2-5	TGTGCCAGCAGCCAAGATCTGTGGGACTACCGGAGCCAAGAGACCCAGTACTTC	CASSQDLWDYRSQETQYF
TRBV27	-	-	TRBJ2-7	TGTGCCAGCAGTTTATTTGGCTCCTACGAGCAGTACTTC	CASSLFGSYEQYF
TRBV30	TRBD2	-	TRBJ2-3	TGTGCCTGGAGTGCGACTAGCGGGAGGCTAGATACGCAGTATTTT	CAWSATSGRLDTQYF
TRBV29-1	-	once	TRBJ2-7	TGCAGCGTTGAACTAGCCCCCACCTACGAGCAGTACTTC	CSVELAPTYEQYF
TRBV6-5	-	-	TRBJ2-3	TGTGCCAGCAGTTACGGGGGCACCAGCACAGATACGCAGTATTTT	CASSYGGTSTDTQYF
TRBV28	TRBD2	-	TRBJ2-3	TGTGCCAGCAGCGATAGCGGGGGGAAGGGGGATACGCAGTATTTT	CASSDSGGKGDTQYF
TRBV7-2	-	-	TRBJ2-3	TGTGCCAGCAGCTTATGGGCAGATACGCAGTATTTT	CASSLWADTQYF
TRBV9	-	-	TRBJ2-2	TGTGCCAGCAGCGTAGTTGGAGCCGGGGAGCTGTTTTTT	CASSVVGAGELFF
TRBV6-5	-	-	TRBJ2-7	TGTGCCAGCAGCGACGGTAACAGGGAGTTAAAGCAGTACTTC	CASSDGNRELKQYF
TRBV27	-	-	TRBJ1-3	TGTGCCAGCGGACAGAGCTCTGGAAACACCATATATTTT	CASGQSSGNTIYF
TRBV10-1	-	-	TRBJ1-1	TGCGCCAGCAGTGAGGTCCTGGGGGCTGAAGCTTTCTTT	CASSEVLGAEAFF
TRBV28	-	-	TRBJ1-2	TGTGCCAGCCGAGACCCGGGAGTTTGGTACACCTTC	CASRDPGVWYTF
TRBV11-2	-	-	TRBJ2-1	TGTGCCAGCAGCTCGACCGGGACTCGTAGCTCCTACAATGAGCAGTTCTTC	CASSSTGTRSSYNEQFF
TRBV28	-	-	TRBJ2-7	TGTGCCAGTTCCTTTGGTCGGGCAGGCTACGAGCAGTACTTC	CASSFGRAGYEQYF
TRBV7-9	TRBD1	once	TRBJ2-7	TGTGCCAGCAGCTCGTCACAGGGGAACGAGCAGTACTTC	CASSSSQGNEQYF
TRBV10-3	TRBD1	-	TRBJ2-5	TGTGCCATCAGTCTACAGGGGAGAGGCGAACAAGAGACCCAGTACTTC	CAISLQGRGEQETQYF